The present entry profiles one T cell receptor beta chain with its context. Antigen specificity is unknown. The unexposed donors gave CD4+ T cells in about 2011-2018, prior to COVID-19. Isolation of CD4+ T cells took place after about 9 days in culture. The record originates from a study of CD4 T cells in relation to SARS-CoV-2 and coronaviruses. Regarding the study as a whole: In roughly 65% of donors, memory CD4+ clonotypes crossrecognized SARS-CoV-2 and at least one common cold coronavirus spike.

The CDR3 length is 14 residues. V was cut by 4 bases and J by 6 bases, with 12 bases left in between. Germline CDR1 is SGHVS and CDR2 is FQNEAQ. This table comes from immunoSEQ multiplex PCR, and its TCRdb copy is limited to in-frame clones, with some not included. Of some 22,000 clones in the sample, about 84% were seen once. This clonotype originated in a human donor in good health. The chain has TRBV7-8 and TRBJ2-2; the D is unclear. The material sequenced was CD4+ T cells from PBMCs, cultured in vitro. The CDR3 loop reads CASSSVQVSGELFF. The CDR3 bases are TGTGCCAGCAGCTCAGTTCAAGTCTCCGGGGAGCTGTTTTTT.